The subject of this entry is one T cell receptor beta chain. Its antigen remains unknown. Profiled with immunoSEQ multiplex PCR; TCRdb holds only in-frame clones, not every one. The repertoire has approximately 840,000 clones, about 96% of them found once; the top ten carry 0.2% to 0.25%. CD45RO negativity and positive selection for CCR7 defined naive CD8 cells, a population that excluded terminally differentiated effector memory CD45RA+ cells. The ends lost 1 base at V and 5 bases at J; junction bases unmatched: 10. This CDR3 has 17 residues. Germline V gene data show CDR1 as SGHVS and CDR2 as FQNEAQ. The entry originates in a study of shared clonotypes between healthy human individuals. Points from the study as a whole: Sharing across four donors was highest in naive CD4 (roughly 5%) and lowest in memory CD8 (around 0.4%).

The sequencing sample was made of naive CD8+ T cells sorted from blood. This chain links TRBV7-8 with TRBJ2-3; 9 bases match TRBD2. The clonotype comes from a man in his thirties or forties in good health. In DNA form, the CDR3 reads TGTGCCAGCAGCTTAGGTCCCTTAGCGGGAGAGGTAGATACGCAGTATTTT. Translated: CASSLGPLAGEVDTQYF.